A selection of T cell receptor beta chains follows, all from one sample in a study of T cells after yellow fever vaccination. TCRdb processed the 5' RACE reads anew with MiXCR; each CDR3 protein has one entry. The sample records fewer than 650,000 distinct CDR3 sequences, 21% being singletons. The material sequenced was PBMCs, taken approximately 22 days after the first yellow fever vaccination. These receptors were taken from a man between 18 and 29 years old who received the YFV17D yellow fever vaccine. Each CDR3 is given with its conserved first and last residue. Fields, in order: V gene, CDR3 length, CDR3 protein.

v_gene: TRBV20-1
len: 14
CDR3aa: CSAVRRTSSYEQYF

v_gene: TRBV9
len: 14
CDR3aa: CASTPGLENSPLHF

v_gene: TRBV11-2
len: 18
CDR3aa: CASSLKDLAGADTGELFF

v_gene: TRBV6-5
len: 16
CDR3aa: CASSYGVGASTDTQYF

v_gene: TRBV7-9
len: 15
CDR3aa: CASSPSSRNGNTIYF

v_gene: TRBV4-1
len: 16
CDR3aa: CASSHRVGRRNTEAFF

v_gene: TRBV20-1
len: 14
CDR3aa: CSATAGTSGGGLNF

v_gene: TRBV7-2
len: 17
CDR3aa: CASSFGQGVSTNEKLFF

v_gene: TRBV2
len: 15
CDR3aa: CASSVGPGGTGTQYF

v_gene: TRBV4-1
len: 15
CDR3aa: CASSQGLAGPYEQYF

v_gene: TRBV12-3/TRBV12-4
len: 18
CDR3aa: CASSYGGGTGGWSGKLFF

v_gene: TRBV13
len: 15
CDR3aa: CASSHERRSYNEQFF

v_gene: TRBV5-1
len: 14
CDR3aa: CASSSDRPNTEAFF

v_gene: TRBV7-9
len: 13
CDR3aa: CASSFSSDTEAFF

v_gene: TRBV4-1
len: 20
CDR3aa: CASSQGFAFLSRGEVNIQYF

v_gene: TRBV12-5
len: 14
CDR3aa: CASGLGRVGQPQHF

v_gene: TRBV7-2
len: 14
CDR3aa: CASSLDRLNQPQHF

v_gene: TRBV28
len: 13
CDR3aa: CASSVRANYGYTF

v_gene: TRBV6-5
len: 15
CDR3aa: CASSYELSSYNEQFF

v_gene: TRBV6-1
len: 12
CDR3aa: CAGGGSNEKLFF

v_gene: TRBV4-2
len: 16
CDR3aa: CASSQENRGHDGELFF

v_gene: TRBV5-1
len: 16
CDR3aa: CASSLGSGANTGELFF

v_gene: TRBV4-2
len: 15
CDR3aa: CASSQADRNQETQYF

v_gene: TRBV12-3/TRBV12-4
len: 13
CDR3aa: CASSLLGTGGYTF

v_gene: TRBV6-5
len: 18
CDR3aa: CASSYSLAGNSKDYEQYF

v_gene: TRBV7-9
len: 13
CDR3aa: CASNPAGGGTQYF

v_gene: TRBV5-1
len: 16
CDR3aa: CASSLERTGSTGELFF

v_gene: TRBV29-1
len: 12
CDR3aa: CSVGQQKNIQYF

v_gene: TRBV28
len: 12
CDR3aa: CASRAFGGLEFF

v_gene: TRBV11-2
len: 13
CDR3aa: CASSREENQPQHF